Below, 21 T cell receptor beta chains from the same sample are listed, as sequenced in a study of Graves' ophthalmopathy and Graves' hyperthyroidism. RNA transcripts served as template for amplifying TCR beta CDR3 sequences. An opening RT-PCR round employed HTBI primers and preceded a second-round multiplex PCR. TCRdb ran MiXCR on the multiplex PCR reads and lists one entry per CDR3 protein. Among more than 1,000,000 distinct CDR3 sequences, less than 45% were seen once, and the ten largest hold more than 9.5%. The sequenced material came from peripheral blood or thyroid tissue (not recorded which). These receptors were collected from an adult man with Graves' hyperthyroidism.

Only a few counts were recorded for this clonotype. This chain links TRBV24-1 with TRBJ2-3; D could derive from TRBD1 or TRBD2 (5 bases each). CDR1 is KGHDR and CDR2 is SFDVKD in the germline V gene. The V end lost 3 bases, the J end lost 0 bases, and 15 bases lay between the germline ends. The CDR3 loop spans 17 amino acids. CDR3 region: CATSDNPGSKSTDTQYF. The CDR3 nucleotides are TGTGCCACCAGTGATAACCCAGGGAGTAAAAGCACAGATACGCAGTATTTT.

This clonotype was counted ten times or more. This chain connects TRBV2 to TRBJ1-3, with 7 nucleotides matching TRBD1. Germline V CDR1 and CDR2: SNHLY, FYNNEI. The CDR3 totals 14 residues. J was trimmed by 1 base and V by 3 bases; bases with no gene match: 0. The CDR3 DNA reads TGTGCCAGCAGTGAGGACAGGTCTGGAAACACCATATATTTT. As protein: CASSEDRSGNTIYF.

V usage is TRBV7-2 and J usage is TRBJ2-7, with D maybe TRBD2 (6 bases). The ends were cut back, 5 bases at V and 2 bases at J, with 25 bases in the middle. This CDR3 comprises 18 residues. In germline, CDR1 is SGHTA, CDR2 FQGNSA. For the CDR3, the DNA is TGTGCCAGCAGCCCGGGTGGCGGGACCTTATCTCCGCCCTACGAGCAGTACTTC. This codes for CASSPGGGTLSPPYEQYF.

Many counts were recorded for this clonotype. The V and J genes are TRBV10-3 and TRBJ1-2, with unresolved D. V was pared by 0 bases and J by 4 bases, with 24 bases between. In germline, CDR1 is ENHRY, CDR2 SYGVKD. This CDR3 has 19 amino acids. The CDR3 coding sequence is TGTGCCATCAGTGAGTCGACTCGGGTCAGCTTTACCTTTGCCTATGGCTACACCTTC. It codes for CAISESTRVSFTFAYGYTF.

This clonotype was seen many times. The rearrangement links TRBV7-2 to TRBJ2-5; D is unclear. With 5 bases removed from V and 5 bases from J, the gap between germline ends came to 9 bases. The CDR3 runs 12 residues. Germline lookup yields CDR1 SGHTA and CDR2 FQGNSA. CDR3 DNA: TGTGCCAGCAGCGCCCCGGTGGAGACCCAGTACTTC. It is translated as CASSAPVETQYF.

This clonotype was observed many times. The chain combines TRBV7-3 with TRBJ1-1, with TRBD1 identical over 8 bases. This CDR3 region has 15 residues. V gave up 1 base and J gave up 5 bases; unmatched junction bases: 6. Germline V lookup: CDR1 SGHTA, CDR2 FQGTGA. The CDR3 region is CASSLSPGGSTEAFF. CDR3 DNA: TGTGCCAGCAGCTTAAGTCCAGGGGGCTCAACTGAAGCTTTCTTT.

V and J are TRBV15 and TRBJ2-5; weak D call: TRBD1 (5 bases). This CDR3 has 15 amino acids. V was clipped by 4 bases and J by 7 bases, with 19 bases between them. CDR1 is LNHNV and CDR2 is YYDKDF in the germline V gene (reference sequence). For the CDR3, the DNA is TGTGCCACCAGCAATCAGGTGGACACGTTTGGGACCCAGTACTTC. This gives the protein CATSNQVDTFGTQYF.

This chain uses TRBV7-2 with TRBJ2-2; no firm D call. The CDR3 length is 10 residues. V was cut by 7 bases and J by 9 bases, with 6 bases left in between. Germline values: CDR1 SGHTA, CDR2 FQGNSA. CDR3 nucleotides: TGTGCCAGCATCGCGTGGGAGCTGTTTTTT. It codes for CASIAWELFF.

This chain uses TRBV7-6 with TRBJ1-4, with TRBD1 as a possible D gene (6 bases). The CDR3 is 17 amino acids. Trimming pared 5 bases from V and 4 bases from J, leaving 20 bases between. Looked up from germline, CDR1 is SGHVS and CDR2 is FNYEAQ. DNA of the CDR3: TGTGCCAGCAGCCTTCCGGGGGGCCCTGACGTTAATGAAAAACTGTTTTTT. Its protein product is CASSLPGGPDVNEKLFF. The full variable domain, completed using reference TRBV7-6 and TRBJ1-4, is GAGVSQSPRYKVTKRGQDVALRCDPISGHVSLYWYRQALGQGPEFLTYFNYEAQQDKSGLPNDRFSAERPEGSISTLTIQRTEQRDSAMYRCASSLPGGPDVNEKLFFGSGTQLSVL.

This clonotype was seen many times. V gene TRBV19 combines with J gene TRBJ2-7; 8 nucleotides align to TRBD1. After removal of 4 bases from V and 6 bases from J, the junction contained 2 bases not matched to a gene. The CDR3 totals 12 residues. CDR1 LNHDA and CDR2 SQIVND come from the germline V gene (reference sequence). CDR3 amino acids: CASSRTGIEQYF. The CDR3 bases are TGTGCCAGTAGTAGGACAGGGATCGAGCAGTACTTC.

To note about this clonotype: Being one base from a much bigger clone, this may be a read error. This chain links TRBV20-1 with TRBJ1-5, with TRBD1 identical over 8 bases. CDR1 and CDR2 (germline): DFQATT, SNEGSKA (reference sequence). The CDR3 is 15 residues long. V dropped 4 bases and J dropped 7; count of bases not matched to a gene: 12. As DNA, the CDR3 is TGCAGTGCTACATTCGGGCAGGGGGCTTTGCAGCCCCAGCATTTT. It is translated as CSATFGQGALQPQHF.

Many counts were recorded for this clonotype. This chain joins TRBV11-2 and TRBJ2-5; D is unclear. V gave up 5 bases and J gave up 4 bases, with 11 bases separating them. The germline V gene has CDR1 SGHAT and CDR2 FQNNGV. This CDR3 is built from 13 residues. The CDR3 DNA sequence: TGTGCCAGCAGCCAAATAGTGCTAGAGACCCAGTACTTC. Translating gives CASSQIVLETQYF.

This sequence joins TRBV29-1 and TRBJ1-1; TRBD1 matches at 7 bases. CDR1 and CDR2 from the germline V gene are SQVTM and ANQGSEA. This CDR3 region has 13 residues. The junction had 14 bases not matched to a gene; V was cut back by 7 bases and J by 9 bases. The CDR3 sequence is CSGQGRGANQAFF. The CDR3 DNA sequence: TGCAGCGGACAGGGACGGGGAGCCAACCAAGCTTTCTTT.

The table lists this clonotype with a few counts. The chain links TRBV19 to TRBJ1-5; D might be TRBD1 (6 bases). V was shortened by 9 bases and J by 4 bases, with 19 bases between the two germline ends. Per germline, CDR1 LNHDA and CDR2 SQIVND (reference sequence). CDR3 length: 15 residues. The CDR3 protein is CASRFSGTPNQPQHF. CDR3 in DNA: TGTGCCAGCCGATTCTCCGGGACACCTAATCAGCCCCAGCATTTT.

The CDR3 nucleotides are TGCAGCGGACAGGGATGGTACGAGCAGTACTTC. Its translation: CSGQGWYEQYF. The rearrangement joins TRBV29-1 to TRBJ2-7; 7 bases align to TRBD1. Trimming at V came to 7 bases and at J to 4 bases, leaving 4 bases not matched to a gene. The CDR3 is 11 amino acids. The germline gives CDR1 SQVTM, CDR2 ANQGSEA.

The CDR3 sequence: CASSYGVNYGYTF. DNA of the CDR3: TGTGCCAGCAGTTATGGAGTCAACTATGGCTACACCTTC. This chain joins TRBV6-5 and TRBJ1-2; no clear D. Germline loops: CDR1 MNHEY, CDR2 SVGAGI. V was pared by 3 bases and J by 2 bases, with 7 bases between. The CDR3 length is 13 residues.

This clonotype was seen repeatedly, ten times or more. The chain has TRBV12-3 or TRBV12-4 and TRBJ2-7; D possibly corresponds to TRBD1 (6 bases). V dropped 5 bases and J dropped 3 bases, with 11 bases sitting between them. CDR3 size: 13 residues. The CDR3 protein is CASSEDSYYEQYF. CDR3 bases: TGTGCCAGCAGTGAGGACAGCTACTACGAGCAGTACTTC.

The chain's CDR3 is CASSLGAGWTGELFF. The CDR3 DNA reads as TGTGCCAGCAGTTTAGGAGCGGGTTGGACCGGGGAGCTGTTTTTT. V gene TRBV27 combines with J gene TRBJ2-2; weak D call: TRBD2 (6 bases). The CDR3 totals 15 residues. Germline CDR1 and CDR2: MNHEY and SMNVEV (reference sequence). Deletions cut 2 bases from V and 5 bases from J, with 12 bases between.

In its sample, this clonotype was seen many times. This chain uses TRBV11-2 with TRBJ1-2; D may be TRBD1 (5 bases). Germline V CDR1 and CDR2: SGHAT, FQNNGV. CDR3 size: 15 residues. The germline V and J ends were trimmed by 5 bases and 3 bases, with 16 bases remaining between them. The CDR3 DNA follows: TGTGCCAGCAGCCCCGCTTTCAAGGGGTACTATGGCTACACCTTC. Encoded protein: CASSPAFKGYYGYTF. Using reference TRBV11-2 and TRBJ1-2 for the parts outside the CDR3, the full variable domain is EAGVAQSPRYKIIEKRQSVAFWCNPISGHATLYWYQQILGQGPKLLIQFQNNGVVDDSQLPKDRFSAERLKGVDSTLKIQPAKLEDSAVYLCASSPAFKGYYGYTFGSGTRLTVV.

This clonotype was seen repeatedly, ten times or more. This chain connects TRBV12-3 or TRBV12-4 to TRBJ1-5, with 8 bases fitting TRBD1. This CDR3 is built from 16 residues. The ends lost 5 bases at V and 2 bases at J; junction bases unmatched: 8. The DNA of the CDR3 is TGTGCCAGCAGTCGACAGGGGCAGAGCGGCAATCAGCCCCAGCATTTT. Its translation: CASSRQGQSGNQPQHF.

The table lists this clonotype with a few counts. This may arise from a read error, as a much more abundant clone is one base away. The rearrangement links TRBV5-1 to TRBJ2-2, with TRBD2 as a possible D gene (5 bases). CDR3 length equals 15 residues. The germline CDR1 and CDR2 sequences are SGHRS and YFSETQ. The CDR3 nucleotides are TGCACCAGCAGCTTGGACGAGGGCTACACCGGGGAGCTGTTTTTT. Translating gives CTSSLDEGYTGELFF.